These T cell receptor beta chains were read from a single sample in a study of response to subunit inactivated influenza vaccine. TCRdb reprocessed the RT-PCR reads with MiXCR, giving one entry per CDR3 protein. Of about 650,000 distinct CDR3 sequences listed, approximately 15% were seen once; the top ten hold approximately 7.6%. This specimen was PBMCs from blood, taken roughly 2 weeks before vaccination. The receptors come from a man aged 50 to 60 who received an inactivated influenza vaccine. The CDR3 runs from the conserved cysteine through the conserved F or W. A D gene is named only where the DNA matches it firmly. Clone size is given for some rows only: seen once, a few or many times, or a class if the clone is expanded.

TRBV5-1	NA	few	TRBJ2-5	TGCGCCAGCAGCTTGGCCGCTAATCGGGAGACCCAGTACTTC	CASSLAANRETQYF
TRBV3-1	NA	NA	TRBJ2-5	TGTGCCAGCAGCCAAAGCGGACCCGGGGAGACCCAGTACTTC	CASSQSGPGETQYF
TRBV20-1	TRBD1	NA	TRBJ1-2	TGCAGTGCTAGAGGGGACAGGGAGTTCTATGGCTACACCTTC	CSARGDREFYGYTF
TRBV7-2	TRBD1	few	TRBJ2-7	TGTGCCAGCAGCTCGGGGACAGGGGTCTCCTACGAGCAGTACTTC	CASSSGTGVSYEQYF
TRBV7-2	NA	NA	TRBJ1-1	TGTGCCAGCAGCTTGTCAGGACAGCTCAACACTGAAGCTTTCTTT	CASSLSGQLNTEAFF
TRBV4-3	TRBD1	NA	TRBJ1-1	TGCGCCAGCAGCCAATACGCGGGACAGGGGCCTGAAGCTTTCTTT	CASSQYAGQGPEAFF
TRBV15	TRBD1	once	TRBJ2-5	TGTGCCACCAGCCCACGGACAGGGGCAGAGACCCAGTACTTC	CATSPRTGAETQYF
TRBV29-1	TRBD2	NA	TRBJ2-1	TGCAGCGTGGGGACTAGCGGGAGGGCCAATGAGCAGTTCTTC	CSVGTSGRANEQFF
TRBV4-1	NA	once	TRBJ2-1	TGCGCCAGCAGCCAAGTAGCGACGGACAATGAGCAGTTCTTC	CASSQVATDNEQFF
TRBV6-5	TRBD2	NA	TRBJ2-2	TGTGCCAGCAGTTACTACCTAGCGGAACCTACCGGGGAGCTGTTTTTT	CASSYYLAEPTGELFF
TRBV29-1	NA	few	TRBJ2-7	TGCAGCGTTGTGGGGGCCACCTACGAGCAGTACTTC	CSVVGATYEQYF
TRBV18	NA	NA	TRBJ2-1	TGTGCCAGCTCACCAGTATGGCAGGGAAATGAGCAGTTCTTC	CASSPVWQGNEQFF
TRBV5-1	NA	few	TRBJ2-5	TGCGCCAGCAGCTTGAATCAGGGAGCCCAAGAGACCCAGTACTTC	CASSLNQGAQETQYF
TRBV2	NA	few	TRBJ1-1	TGTGCCAGCAGTGATAGATCCGGGACTGGTAACACTGAAGCTTTCTTT	CASSDRSGTGNTEAFF
TRBV4-3	TRBD2	many	TRBJ2-1	TGCGCCAGCAGCCAAGAAAAGTGGCTAGCGGGGTACAATGAGCAGTTCTTC	CASSQEKWLAGYNEQFF
TRBV5-6	TRBD2	once	TRBJ2-5	TGTGCCAGCAGCAACGCCGGGACTAGCGGGAGCCCTCAAGAGACCCAGTACTTC	CASSNAGTSGSPQETQYF
TRBV27	NA	NA	TRBJ2-3	TGTGCCAGCAGGGGGGGGGCCGGGCGCACAGATACGCAGTATTTT	CASRGGAGRTDTQYF
TRBV6-2/TRBV6-3	NA	NA	TRBJ2-7	TGTGCCAGCAGTGCCTCGGGGAGCGGGCCCTACGAGCAGTACTTC	CASSASGSGPYEQYF
TRBV5-1	TRBD1	few	TRBJ2-3	TGCGCCAGCAGCTGGGCCGGGACAGTCACAGATACGCAGTATTTT	CASSWAGTVTDTQYF
TRBV27	TRBD2	few	TRBJ2-3	TGTGCCAGCAGTTCGCTAGCGGGAAGAGGCACAGATACGCAGTATTTT	CASSSLAGRGTDTQYF
TRBV11-2	NA	few	TRBJ2-7	TGTGCCAGCTCCGCGGGCAGGGCCTACGAGCAGTACTTC	CASSAGRAYEQYF
TRBV7-9	NA	many	TRBJ2-1	TGTGCCAGCAGCTTAAGCAGGGGTCTCTACAATGAGCAGTTCTTC	CASSLSRGLYNEQFF
TRBV7-8	NA	few	TRBJ2-1	TGTGCCAGCAGCTTAGGTTCAGCGAGCTCCTACAATGAGCAGTTCTTC	CASSLGSASSYNEQFF
TRBV28	TRBD2	NA	TRBJ2-1	TGTGCCAGCAGTTTACTAAGGTCCAGCGGGAGCTCCTACAATGAGCAGTTCTTC	CASSLLRSSGSSYNEQFF
TRBV5-1	NA	once	TRBJ2-7	TGCGCCAGCAGCTTGGTGGGGCGGGAAAGGAGGAACGAGCAGTACTTC	CASSLVGRERRNEQYF
TRBV7-9	NA	NA	TRBJ2-5	TGTGCCAGCAGCCCGTCGGTAGGGGCCAAGACCCAGTACTTC	CASSPSVGAKTQYF
TRBV6-2/TRBV6-3	NA	few	TRBJ2-7	TGTGCCAGCAGTTACCAGCGGGCAAAAACCTACGAGCAGTACTTC	CASSYQRAKTYEQYF
TRBV20-1	NA	few	TRBJ2-3	TGCAGTGCTAGACGGGGGGCTAGCACAGATACGCAGTATTTT	CSARRGASTDTQYF
TRBV28	NA	many	TRBJ1-6	TGTGCCAGCAGTTTATGGGACACAAGGGGCCCGGCACCCCTCCACTTT	CASSLWDTRGPAPLHF
TRBV15	TRBD1	NA	TRBJ2-5	TGTGCCACCAGCAGAGATAAGGGGGCAGAAGGGGTAGAGACCCAGTACTTC	CATSRDKGAEGVETQYF
TRBV15	TRBD1	NA	TRBJ2-1	TGTGCCACCAGCCTCCCAGTGGGACAGGGGCTCAATGAGCAGTTCTTC	CATSLPVGQGLNEQFF
TRBV12-3/TRBV12-4	NA	few	TRBJ2-5	TGTGCCAGCACCTTGGAGTACCAAGAGACCCAGTACTTC	CASTLEYQETQYF
TRBV6-5	NA	many	TRBJ1-2	TGTGCCAGCAGTTCGGCCAGAGCTTATGGCTACACCTTC	CASSSARAYGYTF
TRBV4-2	NA	NA	TRBJ2-1	TGTGCCAGCAGCCAAGATCCGGACTATTACAATGAGCAGTTCTTC	CASSQDPDYYNEQFF
TRBV4-1	NA	many	TRBJ2-7	TGCGCCAGCAGCCAAGTCTACAGTTCCTACGAGCAGTACTTC	CASSQVYSSYEQYF
TRBV6-5	TRBD1	few	TRBJ1-2	TGTGCCAGCAGTTATTCCGGGACAGGGGGGGGCTACACCTTC	CASSYSGTGGGYTF
TRBV27	TRBD2	few	TRBJ2-3	TGTGCCAGCAGACGACGGACTAGCGGGAGTGGAGATACGCAGTATTTT	CASRRRTSGSGDTQYF
TRBV14	TRBD2	few	TRBJ2-1	TGTGCCAGCAGCCACACCGGGACTAGCGGGAACAATGAGCAGTTCTTC	CASSHTGTSGNNEQFF
TRBV20-1	NA	few	TRBJ2-4	TGCAGTGCTAGAATAGGGACAACCGGTCCGTACTTC	CSARIGTTGPYF
TRBV12-3/TRBV12-4	NA	few	TRBJ1-2	TGTGCCAGCAGTGGGCTCGGACAAGGGAGATCCTATGGCTACACCTTC	CASSGLGQGRSYGYTF
TRBV5-5	NA	many	TRBJ2-5	TGTGCCAGCAGCTTGGGAGAGGGGCGGCAAGAGACCCAGTACTTC	CASSLGEGRQETQYF
TRBV12-3/TRBV12-4	TRBD2	many	TRBJ2-1	TGTGCCAGCAGTTTCGGCGGGGGGGCCAATGAGCAGTTCTTC	CASSFGGGANEQFF
TRBV12-3/TRBV12-4	NA	NA	TRBJ1-5	TGTGCCAGCAGTACCGCAGGGGCGAGCAATCAGCCCCAGCATTTT	CASSTAGASNQPQHF
TRBV12-3/TRBV12-4	TRBD1	many	TRBJ2-3	TGTGCCAGCAGTCTACAGGGGATATCGGATACGCAGTATTTT	CASSLQGISDTQYF
TRBV12-3/TRBV12-4	NA	NA	TRBJ1-2	TGTGCCAGCAGTCAGACTACTTCTTATGGCTACACCTTC	CASSQTTSYGYTF